The 14 T cell receptor beta chains below come from one sample, sequenced in a study of T cell clonotyping in hematopoietic cell transplantation. Stated time point: recipient sample about 28 days before transplant, after cytoreduction. Profiling relied on immunoSEQ multiplex PCR, and the TCRdb table lists in-frame clones only, not all of them. The sample carries roughly 9,000 clones, approximately 84% recorded once. The sample in question was peripheral blood mononuclear cells, obtained before stem cell transplant. The origin of the receptors is a woman aged 60 to 75 with acute myeloid leukemia. Some clones in this sample may be carry-over from other donors' samples.

The chain recombines TRBV7-3 with TRBJ2-3; 12 positions match TRBD2. Trimming cost V 3 bases and J 8 bases; bases outside gene matches: 18. The V gene's germline CDR1 is SGHTA and CDR2 FQGTGA. This CDR3 comprises 19 residues. CDR3 nucleotides: TGTGCCAGCAGCTTTAACACCGGGACTAGCGGGCCCCTAATTGGTACGCAGTATTTT. Protein: CASSFNTGTSGPLIGTQYF.

The chain links TRBV27 to TRBJ1-2; tentatively, D is TRBD1 (6 bases). Trimming cost V 3 bases and J 8 bases, with 16 bases left between them. Germline V gene data show CDR1 as MNHEY and CDR2 as SMNVEV (reference sequence). The CDR3 extends over 14 amino acids. CDR3 sequence reads: CASSFRTAFGGYTF. The CDR3 DNA sequence: TGTGCCAGCAGTTTTAGGACAGCTTTTGGAGGCTACACCTTC.

The chain recombines TRBV5-4 with TRBJ2-7, with TRBD1 matching over 10 bases. The germline gives CDR1 SGHNT, CDR2 YYREEE (reference sequence). The CDR3 runs 14 residues. The J segment lost 0 bases and the V segment lost 4 bases, leaving 1 base of the junction unmatched. The CDR3 DNA reads TGTGCCAGCAGCCGGGACAGGGGCTCCTACGAGCAGTACTTC. This translates into CASSRDRGSYEQYF.

The DNA for the CDR3 is TGCAGCGGGGGCACAGGGGGAACAGATACGCAGTATTTT. Protein: CSGGTGGTDTQYF. The rearrangement uses TRBV29-1 and TRBJ2-3; TRBD1 matches at 8 bases. The germline gives CDR1 SQVTM, CDR2 ANQGSEA. This CDR3 spans 13 amino acids. J was trimmed by 3 bases and V by 7 bases; bases with no gene match: 6.

This clone qualifies as medium-sized. The rearrangement links TRBV6-4 to TRBJ2-1, with 9 bases that match TRBD1. CDR1 is MRHNA, CDR2 SNTAGT, per germline. The CDR3 loop spans 15 amino acids. V was clipped by 3 bases and J by 0 bases; unmatched bases: 0. Written as DNA, the CDR3 is TGTGCCAGCAGTGAGACAGGGGGCTCCTACAATGAGCAGTTCTTC. Encoded protein: CASSETGGSYNEQFF.

Of note for this clone: Other DNA sequences of this sample code for an identical CDR3. This chain joins TRBV9 and TRBJ1-2; D might be TRBD1 (5 bases). V was trimmed by 0 bases and J by 7 bases, leaving 13 bases between them. Per germline, CDR1 SGDLS and CDR2 YYNGEE. This CDR3 comprises 14 residues. CDR3 DNA: TGTGCCAGCAGCGTAGAGCCGGGGGTGGCTGGCTACACCTTC. It translates to CASSVEPGVAGYTF.

The rearrangement joins TRBV23-1 to TRBJ1-2, with no clear D. TRBV23-1 is labeled an ORF, and its function is uncertain. Trimming stripped 8 bases from V and 0 bases from J, with 31 bases between. This CDR3 comprises 20 residues. CDR3 sequence (DNA): TGCGCCAGCGACCCCTCTAAGGAATCGCCCCGGGAGAGACCTAACTATGGCTACACCTTC. Translating it yields CASDPSKESPRERPNYGYTF.

V usage is TRBV28 and J usage is TRBJ2-7, with TRBD2 matching over 14 bases. The CDR3 loop spans 23 amino acids. Germline V lookup: CDR1 MDHEN, CDR2 SYDVKM. V lost 5 bases and J lost 7; bases outside the gene matches: 31. CDR3 bases: TGTGCCAGCAGTCCACTATACCCGGGGGGACTAGCGGGAGCCGGCCCTCTACGGGAAGAGCAGTACTTC. This translates into CASSPLYPGGLAGAGPLREEQYF.

The chain recombines TRBV6-5 with TRBJ1-2, with 10 nucleotides matching TRBD1. CDR3 length: 15 amino acids. V lost 3 bases and J lost 5; bases outside the gene matches: 6. Germline CDR1 and CDR2: MNHEY and SVGAGI. The CDR3 here is CASSYRGQGNYGYTF. In DNA form, the CDR3 reads TGTGCCAGCAGTTATAGGGGACAGGGGAATTATGGCTACACCTTC.

The chain employs TRBV13 and TRBJ1-2; TRBD1 aligns across 7 bases. Germline V gene sequence: CDR1 PRHDT, CDR2 FYEKMQ (reference sequence). V shed 0 bases, J shed 0 bases, and the junction held 4 bases outside the gene matches. The CDR3 runs 16 residues. As DNA, the CDR3 is TGTGCCAGCAGCTTAGGCCGGACAGGTGCTAACTATGGCTACACCTTC. Its translation: CASSLGRTGANYGYTF.

The J gene is TRBJ2-3, the V gene TRBV6-4; D is perhaps TRBD2 (5 bases). This CDR3 spans 13 amino acids. V lost 4 bases and J lost 0, with 5 bases in between. Germline loops: CDR1 MRHNA, CDR2 SNTAGT. CDR3 sequence (DNA): TGTGCCAGCAGTGGCGGGAGCACAGATACGCAGTATTTT. This gives the protein CASSGGSTDTQYF.

This rearrangement joins TRBV29-1 to TRBJ2-7, with TRBD1 matching 8 bases. The CDR3 covers 18 residues. Per germline, CDR1 SQVTM and CDR2 ANQGSEA. The V segment lost 6 bases and the J segment 7 bases; nucleotides outside the gene matches: 26. CDR3 in amino acids: CSVRDPPGWQGAYEEQYF. The DNA of the CDR3 is TGCAGCGTCAGAGACCCACCAGGGTGGCAGGGGGCCTACGAAGAGCAGTACTTC.

The chain combines TRBV29-1 with TRBJ2-5, with D maybe TRBD1 (6 bases). The germline V and J ends were trimmed by 2 bases and 3 bases, with 10 bases remaining between them. Germline V gene data show CDR1 as SQVTM and CDR2 as ANQGSEA. This CDR3 contains 13 residues. The CDR3 here is CSVELTGKETQYF. CDR3 nucleotides: TGCAGCGTTGAACTAACAGGGAAAGAGACCCAGTACTTC.

The table lists this clone with a count of one. The rearrangement uses TRBV4-1 and TRBJ2-1, with 7 bases aligning to TRBD2. V dropped 0 bases and J dropped 4; count of bases not matched to a gene: 0. The V gene's germline CDR1 is MGHRA and CDR2 YSYEKL. This CDR3 has 14 residues. This CDR3 reads CASSQEAGYNEQFF. CDR3 nucleotide sequence: TGCGCCAGCAGCCAAGAAGCGGGGTACAATGAGCAGTTCTTC.